This T cell receptor beta chain was recovered during a study of T cell responses to AZD1222 COVID-19 vaccine (dated by TCRdb to the early 2020s). For the study in its entirety: AZD1222 recipients with second doses at about 4 weeks or about 12 weeks were pooled, because spike-specific TCR depth and breadth did not differ between schedules. TCR sequencing covered approximately 230 trial participants: about 210 given two doses of AZD1222 and 26 given two doses of MenACWY control vaccine. Enrollment into the trials was organized by age into subgroups of 18-55, 56-69 and 70-plus years, and those subgroups contained roughly 150, 30 and 60 TCR-sequenced participants, respectively.

This clone was observed a handful of times. Its recognized antigen is unknown. Because the CDR3's place on the DNA is in doubt, the DNA is left out and the CDR3 is given as listed by TCRdb. The CDR3 regions of human TCRbeta chains were analyzed by immunosequencing. Processing in the source paper ran as follows. TCRs in the repertoires were compared against a reference library of SARS-CoV-2-specific TCRs that had been generated with the MIRA antigen-specificity platform. Breadth meant the fraction of unique TCRs that were SARS-CoV-2-associated, whereas depth meant the fraction of total T cells that were SARS-CoV-2-associated. Each spike-specific TCR was assigned to its reactive spike region and to a CD4 or CD8 class using the MIRA data. Log10-transformed breadth and depth values were compared by one-way ANOVA with Sidak's multiple comparisons tests. TCRdb took over this immuneACCESS table, retaining in-frame rearrangements with V and J assigned. Such tables are incomplete; in checked studies, under half of the missing clones stem from an unresolved V gene, and the remainder is unexplained. V and J calls and clone size are copied from that table; D and trimming were computed from the DNA. The table for this sample lists approximately 150,000 clones; about 91% of them were counted only once. The ten largest make up roughly 2% of the sample.

The CDR3, cysteine through phenylalanine, is 12 amino acids long. The germline V gene (reference sequence) supplies CDR1 MNHEY and CDR2 SMNVEV. The research as a whole found: CD4 TCRs associated with the vaccine covered the entire spike protein, and the dominant responses were in regions 160-218 and 743-854. After two AZD1222 doses, spike-specific TCR breadth and depth were significantly higher than at day 0 and than in MenACWY recipients. Participants were mostly white British and included more females than males, and it was suggested by the authors that clonal diversity may have been underestimated. Nearly half of unique spike-specific TCRs reportedly recognized epitopes outside regions mutated in the B.1.351 and B.1.1.7 variants. Conclusions about previously exposed vaccinees are limited, since just 6 or 7 AZD1222 recipients were seropositive for SARS-CoV-2 at baseline. The 56-69-year group was small, and its depth increase did not reach significance, likely because of low power. No day 14 peak-response samples were available, so repertoires were characterized only after the peak T cell response.

Interpreted using the paper, the time point label stands for: baseline before first vaccination. Vaccinee samples came from UK trials COV001 and COV002, including a single-blind randomized controlled phase 2/3 trial of AZD1222 (ChAdOx1 nCoV-19) in healthy adults. For TCRbeta chain sequencing, PBMC samples from trial participants were taken at day 0 and at day 28 after the second dose. The material was peripheral blood, obtained on day 0 of AZD1222 vaccination. The origin of this receptor is an adult in good health. The rearranged chain carries TRBV27 and TRBJ2-1; no check of the table's D call, TRBD2, against the DNA was made. The CDR3 region has the sequence CASSSSGNEQFF.